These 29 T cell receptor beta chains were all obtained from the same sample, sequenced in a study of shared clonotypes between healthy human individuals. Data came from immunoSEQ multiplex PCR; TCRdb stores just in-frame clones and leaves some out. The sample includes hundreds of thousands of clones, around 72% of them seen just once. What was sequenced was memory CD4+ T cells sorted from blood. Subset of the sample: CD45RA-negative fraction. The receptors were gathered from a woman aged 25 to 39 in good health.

The CDR3 reads CASSGRVMNTEAFF. In nucleotides, the CDR3 is TGTGCCAGCAGCGGAAGAGTTATGAACACTGAAGCTTTCTTT. The chain recombines TRBV7-9 with TRBJ1-1, with D hard to call. The CDR3 totals 14 residues. Looked up from germline, CDR1 is SEHNR and CDR2 is FQNEAQ (reference sequence). Between the trimmed V and J ends, which lost 5 bases and 0 bases, there was a span of 10 bases. The complete variable domain, with remaining parts taken from reference TRBV7-9 and TRBJ1-1, reads DTGVSQNPRHKITKRGQNVTFRCDPISEHNRLYWYRQTLGQGPEFLTYFQNEAQLEKSRLLSDRFSAERPKGSFSTLEIQRTEQGDSAMYLCASSGRVMNTEAFFGQGTRLTVV.

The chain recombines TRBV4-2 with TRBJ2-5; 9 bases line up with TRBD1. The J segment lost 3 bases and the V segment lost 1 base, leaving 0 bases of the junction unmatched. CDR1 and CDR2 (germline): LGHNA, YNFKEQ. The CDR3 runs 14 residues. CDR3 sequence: CASSQGQGEETQYF. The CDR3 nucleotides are TGTGCCAGCAGCCAAGGACAGGGGGAAGAGACCCAGTACTTC.

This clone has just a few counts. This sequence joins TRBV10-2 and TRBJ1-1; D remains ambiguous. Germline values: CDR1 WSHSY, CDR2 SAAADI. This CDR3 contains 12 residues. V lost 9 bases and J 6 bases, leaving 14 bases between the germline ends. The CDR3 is CASAKDHSEAFF. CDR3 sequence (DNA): TGCGCCAGTGCCAAGGACCACTCTGAAGCTTTCTTT.

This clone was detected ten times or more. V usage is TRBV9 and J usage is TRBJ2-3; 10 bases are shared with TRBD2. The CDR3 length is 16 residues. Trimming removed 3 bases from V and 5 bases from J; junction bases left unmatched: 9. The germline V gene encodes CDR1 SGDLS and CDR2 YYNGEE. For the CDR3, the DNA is TGTGCCAGCAGCGAGGGAGAGCGGGAGGGCCAAGATACGCAGTATTTT. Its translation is CASSEGEREGQDTQYF.

CDR3 coding DNA: TGTGCCAGCAGACTAGCAGCTGACACAGATACGCAGTATTTT. This translates into CASRLAADTDTQYF. V and J are TRBV6-4 and TRBJ2-3; D possibly corresponds to TRBD2 (6 bases). The CDR3 is 14 residues long. CDR1 and CDR2 from the germline V gene are MRHNA and SNTAGT. The V gene lost 6 bases and the J gene lost 2 bases, with 12 bases spanning the gap.

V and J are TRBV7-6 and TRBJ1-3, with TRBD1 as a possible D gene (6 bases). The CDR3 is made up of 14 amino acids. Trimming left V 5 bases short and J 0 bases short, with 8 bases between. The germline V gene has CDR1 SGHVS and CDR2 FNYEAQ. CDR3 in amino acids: CASSRQDSGNTIYF. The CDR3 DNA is TGTGCCAGCAGCCGACAGGACTCTGGAAACACCATATATTTT.

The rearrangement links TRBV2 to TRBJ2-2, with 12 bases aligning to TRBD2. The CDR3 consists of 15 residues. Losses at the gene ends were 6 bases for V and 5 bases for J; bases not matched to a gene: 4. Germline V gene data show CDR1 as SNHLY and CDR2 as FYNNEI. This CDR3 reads CASSPGLAGTGELFF. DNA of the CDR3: TGTGCCAGCAGCCCTGGACTAGCGGGAACCGGGGAGCTGTTTTTT.

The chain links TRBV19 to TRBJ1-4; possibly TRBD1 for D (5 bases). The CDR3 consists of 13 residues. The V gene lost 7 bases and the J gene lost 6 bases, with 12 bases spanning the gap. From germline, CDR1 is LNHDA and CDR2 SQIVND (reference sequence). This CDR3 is CASTPGRDEKLFF. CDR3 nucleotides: TGTGCCAGTACCCCGGGCAGGGATGAAAAACTGTTTTTT.

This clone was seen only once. The CDR3 region has the DNA TGCGCCAGCGCACGGACTAGCGGGAGCGCTACGCAGTATTTT. This translates into CASARTSGSATQYF. The chain employs TRBV5-1 and TRBJ2-3, with 13 bases fitting TRBD2. This CDR3 has 14 amino acids. The germline CDR1 and CDR2 sequences are SGHRS and YFSETQ. V lost 7 bases to trimming and J lost 8 bases; unmatched junction nucleotides: 7.

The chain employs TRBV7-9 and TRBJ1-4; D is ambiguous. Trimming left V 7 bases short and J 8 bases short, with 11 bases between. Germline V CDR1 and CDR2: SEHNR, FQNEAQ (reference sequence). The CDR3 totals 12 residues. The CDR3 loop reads CASTSTGEKLFF. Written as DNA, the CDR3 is TGTGCCAGCACCTCGACGGGCGAAAAACTGTTTTTT.

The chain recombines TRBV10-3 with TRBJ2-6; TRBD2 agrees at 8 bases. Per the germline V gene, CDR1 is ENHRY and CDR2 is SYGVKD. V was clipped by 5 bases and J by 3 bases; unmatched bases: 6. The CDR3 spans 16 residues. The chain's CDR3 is CAISKSGSYGANVLTF. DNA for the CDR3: TGTGCCATCAGTAAAAGCGGGAGCTATGGGGCCAACGTCCTGACTTTC.

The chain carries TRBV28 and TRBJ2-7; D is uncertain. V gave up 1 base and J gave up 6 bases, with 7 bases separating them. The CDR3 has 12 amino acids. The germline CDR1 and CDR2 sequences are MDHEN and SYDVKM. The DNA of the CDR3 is TGTGCCAGCAGTTTATATCCAAGCGAGCAGTACTTC. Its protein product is CASSLYPSEQYF.

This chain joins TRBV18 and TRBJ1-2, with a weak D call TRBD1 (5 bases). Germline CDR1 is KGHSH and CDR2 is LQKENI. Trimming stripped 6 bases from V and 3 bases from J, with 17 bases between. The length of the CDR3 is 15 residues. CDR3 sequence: CASSPIIGGDYGYTF. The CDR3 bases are TGTGCCAGCTCGCCCATAATTGGGGGGGACTATGGCTACACCTTC.

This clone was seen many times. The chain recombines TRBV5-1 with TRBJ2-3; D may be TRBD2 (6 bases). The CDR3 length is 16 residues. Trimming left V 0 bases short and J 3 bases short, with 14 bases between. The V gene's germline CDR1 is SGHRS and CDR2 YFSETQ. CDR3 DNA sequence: TGCGCCAGCAGCTTGGCTTTCGGGAGAGGTACAGATACGCAGTATTTT. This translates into CASSLAFGRGTDTQYF.

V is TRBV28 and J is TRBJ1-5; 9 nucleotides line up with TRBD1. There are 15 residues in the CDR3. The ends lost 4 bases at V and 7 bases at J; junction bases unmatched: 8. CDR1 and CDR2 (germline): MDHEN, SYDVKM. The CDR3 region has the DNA TGTGCCAGCAGTTCGGACAGGGGTGGCGAACAGCCCCAGCATTTT. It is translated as CASSSDRGGEQPQHF.

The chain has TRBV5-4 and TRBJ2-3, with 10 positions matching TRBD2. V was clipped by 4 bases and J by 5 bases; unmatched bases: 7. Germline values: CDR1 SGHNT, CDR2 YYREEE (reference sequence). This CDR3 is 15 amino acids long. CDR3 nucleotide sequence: TGTGCCAGCAGCGGACTAGCGGAAGGGGAAGATACGCAGTATTTT. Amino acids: CASSGLAEGEDTQYF.

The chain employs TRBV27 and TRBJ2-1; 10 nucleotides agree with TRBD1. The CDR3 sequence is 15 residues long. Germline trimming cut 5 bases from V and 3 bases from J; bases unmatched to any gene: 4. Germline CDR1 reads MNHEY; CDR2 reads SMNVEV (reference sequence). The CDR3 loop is CASSGTGVGYNEQFF. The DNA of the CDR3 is TGTGCCAGCAGTGGGACAGGGGTCGGCTACAATGAGCAGTTCTTC.

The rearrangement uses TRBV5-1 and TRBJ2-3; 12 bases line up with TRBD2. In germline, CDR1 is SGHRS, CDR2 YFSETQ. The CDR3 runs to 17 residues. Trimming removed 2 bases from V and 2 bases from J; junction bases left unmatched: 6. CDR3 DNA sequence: TGCGCCAGCAGCTTCGCAGGACTAGCGGGGCTCACAGATACGCAGTATTTT. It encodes CASSFAGLAGLTDTQYF.

Here the CDR3 reads CASSPPRGRFSTDTQYF. The CDR3 DNA is TGTGCCAGCAGTCCCCCCCGTGGGCGTTTTAGCACAGATACGCAGTATTTT. The chain combines TRBV28 with TRBJ2-3; D ambiguous. Per germline, CDR1 MDHEN and CDR2 SYDVKM. This CDR3 region has 17 residues. Trimming took off 5 bases at V and 0 bases at J, with 18 bases between the two ends.

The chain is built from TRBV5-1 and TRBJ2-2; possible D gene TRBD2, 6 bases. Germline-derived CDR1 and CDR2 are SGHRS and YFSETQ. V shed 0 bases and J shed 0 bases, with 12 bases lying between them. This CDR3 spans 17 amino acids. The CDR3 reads CASSLAGSGANTGELFF. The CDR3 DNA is TGCGCCAGCAGCTTGGCCGGTAGCGGCGCGAACACCGGGGAGCTGTTTTTT.

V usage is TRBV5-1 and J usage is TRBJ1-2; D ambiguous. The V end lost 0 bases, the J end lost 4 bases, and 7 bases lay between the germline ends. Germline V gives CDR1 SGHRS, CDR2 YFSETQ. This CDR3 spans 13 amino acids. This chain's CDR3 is CASSLDGSYGYTF. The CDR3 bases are TGCGCCAGCAGCTTGGACGGAAGCTATGGCTACACCTTC.

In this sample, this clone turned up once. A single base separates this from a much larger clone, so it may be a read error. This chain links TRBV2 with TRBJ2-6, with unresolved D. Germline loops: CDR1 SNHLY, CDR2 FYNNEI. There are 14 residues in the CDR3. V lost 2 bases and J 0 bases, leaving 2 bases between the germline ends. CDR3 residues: CASSESSGANVLTF. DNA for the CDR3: TGTGCCAGCAGTGAAAGCTCTGGGGCCAACGTCCTGACTTTC.

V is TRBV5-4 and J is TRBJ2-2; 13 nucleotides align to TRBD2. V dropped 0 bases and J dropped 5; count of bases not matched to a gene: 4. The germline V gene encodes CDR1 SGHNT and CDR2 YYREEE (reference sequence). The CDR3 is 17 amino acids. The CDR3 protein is CASSLAGLAGLTGELFF. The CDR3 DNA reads TGTGCCAGCAGCTTGGCGGGACTAGCGGGATTAACCGGGGAGCTGTTTTTT. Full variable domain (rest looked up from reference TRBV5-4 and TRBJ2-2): ETGVTQSPTHLIKTRGQQVTLRCSSQSGHNTVSWYQQALGQGPQFIFQYYREEENGRGNFPPRFSGLQFPNYSSELNVNALELDDSALYLCASSLAGLAGLTGELFFGEGSRLTVL.

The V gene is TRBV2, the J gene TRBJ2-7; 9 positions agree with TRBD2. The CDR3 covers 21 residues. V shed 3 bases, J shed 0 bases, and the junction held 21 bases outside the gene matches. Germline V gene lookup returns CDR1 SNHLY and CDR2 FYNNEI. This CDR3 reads CASSDRGISGRRRLSSYEQYF. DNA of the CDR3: TGTGCCAGCAGTGATAGGGGAATAAGCGGGAGGCGGCGCCTGAGCTCCTACGAGCAGTACTTC. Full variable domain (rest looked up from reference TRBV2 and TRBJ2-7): EPEVTQTPSHQVTQMGQEVILRCVPISNHLYFYWYRQILGQKVEFLVSFYNNEISEKSEIFDDQFSVERPDGSNFTLKIRSTKLEDSAMYFCASSDRGISGRRRLSSYEQYFGPGTRLTVT.

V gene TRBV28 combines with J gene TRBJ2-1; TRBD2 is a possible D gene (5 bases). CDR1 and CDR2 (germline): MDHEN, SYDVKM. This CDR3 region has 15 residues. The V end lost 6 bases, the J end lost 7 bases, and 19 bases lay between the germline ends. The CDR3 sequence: CASSTGILARNEQFF. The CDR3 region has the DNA TGTGCCAGCAGCACCGGGATCCTCGCACGGAATGAGCAGTTCTTC.

CDR3 bases: TGTGCCAGCTCACACCTTCGGAACGAGCAGTACTTC. This encodes CASSHLRNEQYF. The rearrangement links TRBV18 to TRBJ2-7; D is unclear. V gave up 4 bases and J gave up 5 bases, with 9 bases separating them. CDR1 is KGHSH and CDR2 is LQKENI in the germline V gene. This CDR3 contains 12 residues. Together with reference TRBV18 and TRBJ2-7, the CDR3 gives the full variable domain: NAGVMQNPRHLVRRRGQEARLRCSPMKGHSHVYWYRQLPEEGLKFMVYLQKENIIDESGMPKERFSAEFPKEGPSILRIQQVVRGDSAAYFCASSHLRNEQYFGPGTRLTVT.

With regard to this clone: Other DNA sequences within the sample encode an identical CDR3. DNA of the CDR3: TGTGCCAGCAGCTTGGATAGGAGCTCCTACGAGCAGTACTTC. As protein: CASSLDRSSYEQYF. The V gene is TRBV5-4, the J gene TRBJ2-7; no clear D gene. V lost 0 bases, J lost 0 bases, and 7 bases lay in between. The germline V gene has CDR1 SGHNT and CDR2 YYREEE (reference sequence). This CDR3 is built from 14 residues. The whole variable domain, filled in from reference TRBV5-4 and TRBJ2-7, reads ETGVTQSPTHLIKTRGQQVTLRCSSQSGHNTVSWYQQALGQGPQFIFQYYREEENGRGNFPPRFSGLQFPNYSSELNVNALELDDSALYLCASSLDRSSYEQYFGPGTRLTVT.

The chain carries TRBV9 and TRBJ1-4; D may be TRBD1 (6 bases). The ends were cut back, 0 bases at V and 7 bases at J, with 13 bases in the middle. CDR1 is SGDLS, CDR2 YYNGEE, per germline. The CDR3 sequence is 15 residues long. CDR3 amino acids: CASSVATGMGEKLFF. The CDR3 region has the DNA TGTGCCAGCAGCGTAGCTACAGGGATGGGTGAAAAACTGTTTTTT.

CDR3 coding DNA: TGTGCCTGGGCCCTTAGCGGGTCCCTTTACAATGAGCAGTTCTTC. This gives the protein CAWALSGSLYNEQFF. The genes are TRBV30 and TRBJ2-1; 7 bases map to TRBD2. The germline CDR1 and CDR2 sequences are GTSNPN and SVGIG (reference sequence). With V trimmed by 5 bases and J by 4 bases, 11 bases remained unmatched. The CDR3 has 15 residues.